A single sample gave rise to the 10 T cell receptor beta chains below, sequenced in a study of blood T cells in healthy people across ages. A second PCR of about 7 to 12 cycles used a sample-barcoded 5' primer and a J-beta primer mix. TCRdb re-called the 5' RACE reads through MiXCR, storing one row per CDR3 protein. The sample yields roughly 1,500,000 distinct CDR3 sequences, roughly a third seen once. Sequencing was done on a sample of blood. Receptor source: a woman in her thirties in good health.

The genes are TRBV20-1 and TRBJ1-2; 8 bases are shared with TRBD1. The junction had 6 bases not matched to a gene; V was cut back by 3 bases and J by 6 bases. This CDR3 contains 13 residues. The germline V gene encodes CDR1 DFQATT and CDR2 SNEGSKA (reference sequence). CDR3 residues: CSARNRGRDGYTF. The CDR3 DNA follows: TGCAGTGCTAGGAACAGGGGGAGGGATGGCTACACCTTC.

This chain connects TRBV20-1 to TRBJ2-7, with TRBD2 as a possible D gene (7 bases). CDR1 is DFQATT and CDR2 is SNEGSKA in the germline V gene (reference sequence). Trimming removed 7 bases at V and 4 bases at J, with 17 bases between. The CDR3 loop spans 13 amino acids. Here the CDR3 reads CSVMGGANYEQYF. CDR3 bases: TGCAGTGTCATGGGGGGGGCGAATTACGAGCAGTACTTC.

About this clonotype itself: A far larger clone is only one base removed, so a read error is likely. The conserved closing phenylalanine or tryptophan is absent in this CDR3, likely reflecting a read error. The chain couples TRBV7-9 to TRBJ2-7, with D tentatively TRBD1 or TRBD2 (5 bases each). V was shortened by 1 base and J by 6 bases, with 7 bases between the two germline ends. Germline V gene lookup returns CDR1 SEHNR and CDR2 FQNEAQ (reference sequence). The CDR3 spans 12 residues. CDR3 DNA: TGTGCCAGCAGCTTAGGAGGGGTCGAGCAGTACATC. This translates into CASSLGGVEQYI.

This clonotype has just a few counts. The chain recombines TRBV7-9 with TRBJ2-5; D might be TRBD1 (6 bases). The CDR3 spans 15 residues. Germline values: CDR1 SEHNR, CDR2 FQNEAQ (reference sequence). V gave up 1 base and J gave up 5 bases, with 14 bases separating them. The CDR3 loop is CASSLGARGSETQYF. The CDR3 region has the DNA TGTGCCAGCAGCTTAGGGGCCAGGGGCTCGGAGACCCAGTACTTC.

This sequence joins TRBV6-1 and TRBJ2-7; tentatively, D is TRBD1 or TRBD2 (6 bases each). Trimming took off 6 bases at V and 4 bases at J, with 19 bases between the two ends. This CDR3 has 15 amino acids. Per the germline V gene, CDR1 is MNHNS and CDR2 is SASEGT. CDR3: CASSAPGGSSYEQYF. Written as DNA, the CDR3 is TGTGCCAGCAGCGCGCCCGGGGGCAGTTCATACGAGCAGTACTTC.

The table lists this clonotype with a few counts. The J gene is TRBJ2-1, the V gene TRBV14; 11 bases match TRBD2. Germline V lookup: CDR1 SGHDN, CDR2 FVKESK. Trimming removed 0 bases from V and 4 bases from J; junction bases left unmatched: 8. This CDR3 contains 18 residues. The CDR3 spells CASSQDRPTSGGYNEQFF. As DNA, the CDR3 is TGTGCCAGCAGCCAAGATAGACCCACTAGCGGGGGATACAATGAGCAGTTCTTC.

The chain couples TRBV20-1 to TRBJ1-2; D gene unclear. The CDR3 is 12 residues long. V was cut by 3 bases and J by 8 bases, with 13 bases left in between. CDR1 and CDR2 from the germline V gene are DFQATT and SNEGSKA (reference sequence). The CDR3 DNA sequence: TGCAGTGCTAGGAACGAAGGAAGGGGCTACACCTTC. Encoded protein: CSARNEGRGYTF.

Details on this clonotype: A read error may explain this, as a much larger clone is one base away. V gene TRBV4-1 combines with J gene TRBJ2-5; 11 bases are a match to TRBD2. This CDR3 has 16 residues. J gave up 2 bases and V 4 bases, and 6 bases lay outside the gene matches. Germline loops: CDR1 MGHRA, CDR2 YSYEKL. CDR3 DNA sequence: TGCGCCAGCAGCCCCCTGAGACTAGCGGGGCAAGAGACCCAGTACTTC. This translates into CASSPLRLAGQETQYF.

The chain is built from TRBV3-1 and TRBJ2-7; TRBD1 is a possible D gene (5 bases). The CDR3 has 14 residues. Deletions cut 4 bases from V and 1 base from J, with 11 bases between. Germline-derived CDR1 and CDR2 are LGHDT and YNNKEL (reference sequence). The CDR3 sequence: CASSPPDMSYEQYF. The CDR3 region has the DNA TGTGCCAGCAGCCCTCCGGACATGTCCTACGAGCAGTACTTC.

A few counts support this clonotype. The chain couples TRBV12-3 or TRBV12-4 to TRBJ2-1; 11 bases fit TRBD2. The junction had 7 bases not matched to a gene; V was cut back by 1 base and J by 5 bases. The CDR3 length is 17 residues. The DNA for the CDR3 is TGTGCCAGCAGTTTAGTCCTTCTAGCGGGAGGAAACAATGAGCAGTTCTTC. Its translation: CASSLVLLAGGNNEQFF.